A single sample is the source of the 26 T cell receptor beta chains below, sequenced in a study of shared clonotypes between healthy human individuals. The protocol was immunoSEQ multiplex PCR, while the TCRdb copy is restricted to in-frame clones and leaves out a portion. The sample includes roughly 2.5 million clones, around 90% seen only once; the top ten take around 0.15%. Sequences were obtained from naive CD4+ T cells sorted from blood. Sample subset: CD45RA+ positively selected. The receptor set was obtained from a man aged 18-30 years in good health.

CDR3 in DNA: TGTGCCAGCAGTTCAGGACTAGCGAAGTCCTACGAGCAGTACTTC. It encodes CASSSGLAKSYEQYF. The chain joins TRBV6-5 to TRBJ2-7; 9 positions match TRBD2. The V and J ends lost 4 bases and 1 base, in that order; junction bases with no gene match: 5. Germline CDR1 is MNHEY and CDR2 is SVGAGI. The CDR3 runs to 15 residues.

The chain couples TRBV2 to TRBJ2-7; D gene uncertain. V lost 7 bases and J lost 6, with 16 bases in between. The CDR3 consists of 13 residues. Germline CDR1 and CDR2: SNHLY and FYNNEI. DNA for the CDR3: TGTGCCAGCACGAGGAACCCATCGGGCGAGCAGTACTTC. This sequence encodes CASTRNPSGEQYF.

The V gene is TRBV28, the J gene TRBJ2-5; D not resolved. This CDR3 has 14 residues. Germline CDR1 is MDHEN and CDR2 is SYDVKM. V was cut by 6 bases and J by 5 bases, with 16 bases left in between. The DNA of the CDR3 is TGTGCCAGCAGCCCCCCTGGCGGCTCTGAGACCCAGTACTTC. Its protein is CASSPPGGSETQYF.

This chain connects TRBV19 to TRBJ2-5, with D perhaps TRBD2 (6 bases). Germline V gives CDR1 LNHDA, CDR2 SQIVND (reference sequence). This CDR3 region has 14 residues. Trimming took off 5 bases at V and 10 bases at J, with 20 bases between the two ends. CDR3 sequence reads: CASSSQTAGQVQYF. The CDR3 nucleotides are TGTGCCAGTAGTTCACAGACAGCGGGCCAGGTCCAGTACTTC.

This clone was counted a single time. The V and J genes are TRBV28 and TRBJ2-3; the match to TRBD2 covers 8 bases. Looked up from germline, CDR1 is MDHEN and CDR2 is SYDVKM. The CDR3 sequence is 15 residues long. V was clipped by 6 bases and J by 6 bases; unmatched bases: 11. CDR3 coding DNA: TGTGCCAGCAGGGCGGCCTCGGGGGGGCTTGATACGCAGTATTTT. This encodes CASRAASGGLDTQYF.

The chain employs TRBV9 and TRBJ1-5; possible D gene TRBD1, 6 bases. Looked up from germline, CDR1 is SGDLS and CDR2 is YYNGEE. V was clipped by 4 bases and J by 6 bases, with 14 bases between them. The CDR3 length is 14 residues. This CDR3 is CASSRTGMGQPQHF. CDR3 sequence (DNA): TGTGCCAGCAGCCGTACAGGGATGGGTCAGCCCCAGCATTTT.

V usage is TRBV7-8 and J usage is TRBJ2-7; TRBD1 matches 9 bases. Germline-derived CDR1 and CDR2 are SGHVS and FQNEAQ. Unmatched junction bases numbered 8, after V lost 3 bases and J lost 5 bases. The CDR3 spans 15 residues. The CDR3 protein is CASSFYRQGVHEQYF. CDR3 DNA: TGTGCCAGCAGCTTTTATAGACAGGGGGTACACGAGCAGTACTTC.

The chain recombines TRBV19 with TRBJ2-3; no definite D call. The V end was cut by 5 bases, the J end by 5 bases, with 8 bases between. Germline assignment: CDR1 LNHDA and CDR2 SQIVND (reference sequence). This CDR3 contains 12 residues. Written as DNA, the CDR3 is TGTGCCAGTAGTTGGCCAGGAGATACGCAGTATTTT. Its translation is CASSWPGDTQYF.

This chain connects TRBV21-1 to TRBJ1-6; the D call TRBD1 from the table was never checked on the DNA. TRBV21-1 is noted as a pseudogene. The length of the CDR3 is 16 residues. CDR3 sequence (DNA): TGTGCCAGCAGCACAATACAGGGGCCAGAAAATTCACCCCTCCACTTT. It codes for CASSTIQGPENSPLHF.

This chain joins TRBV5-6 and TRBJ1-2; 9 nucleotides line up with TRBD1. The CDR3 is made up of 13 amino acids. CDR1 is SGHDT and CDR2 is YYEEEE in the germline V gene. Trimming removed 2 bases from V and 8 bases from J; junction bases left unmatched: 4. CDR3 amino acids: CASSLGTGKGYTF. Here the CDR3 DNA reads TGTGCCAGCAGCTTAGGGACAGGGAAAGGCTACACCTTC.

This chain links TRBV10-3 with TRBJ2-2; 8 positions agree with TRBD2. Germline CDR1 ENHRY, CDR2 SYGVKD. V lost 3 bases, J lost 6 bases, and 6 bases stayed unmatched. The CDR3 has 15 residues. CDR3 region: CAISDDPGGPGELFF. In nucleotides, the CDR3 is TGTGCCATCAGTGATGATCCGGGGGGGCCCGGGGAGCTGTTTTTT.

Notes on this clone: This specimen includes other DNA sequences encoding the same CDR3. This chain connects TRBV5-1 to TRBJ2-7; D is unclear. This CDR3 region has 14 residues. The germline gives CDR1 SGHRS, CDR2 YFSETQ. V was clipped by 0 bases and J by 2 bases, with 9 bases between them. For the CDR3, the DNA is TGCGCCAGCAGCTTGGCTGGGTCTCCCTACGAGCAGTACTTC. It yields the protein CASSLAGSPYEQYF.

The rearrangement joins TRBV9 to TRBJ2-1; tentative D call: TRBD1 (6 bases). This CDR3 contains 15 residues. Trimming shortened V by 3 bases and J by 0 bases, and 10 bases separated the two germline ends. Germline CDR1 reads SGDLS; CDR2 reads YYNGEE. In DNA form, the CDR3 reads TGTGCCAGCAGCGCCGGACAGACCTCCTACAATGAGCAGTTCTTC. Translating it yields CASSAGQTSYNEQFF.

This chain connects TRBV6-5 to TRBJ2-7, with 7 positions matching TRBD2. Germline V gives CDR1 MNHEY, CDR2 SVGAGI. This CDR3 contains 15 residues. With 6 bases clipped from V and 6 bases from J, the junction kept 14 bases outside the gene matches. CDR3 in DNA: TGTGCCAGCAGAGCACTAGCGCCCCGGGGAGGCGAGCAGTACTTC. Residues: CASRALAPRGGEQYF.

The chain employs TRBV6-5 and TRBJ2-7; TRBD1 is a possible D gene (6 bases). Trimming took 6 bases from V and 3 from J, leaving 18 bases between them. Germline CDR1 reads MNHEY; CDR2 reads SVGAGI. The CDR3 length is 15 residues. CDR3 nucleotide sequence: TGTGCCAGCAGCCGTTATTCGGACAGAGGCTACGAGCAGTACTTC. This encodes CASSRYSDRGYEQYF.

The J gene is TRBJ2-1, the V gene TRBV19; D ambiguous. V lost 1 base and J 5 bases, leaving 9 bases between the germline ends. CDR1 and CDR2 (germline): LNHDA, SQIVND (reference sequence). CDR3 length equals 14 residues. CDR3 DNA sequence: TGTGCCAGTAGTATAGGTATAGGGAACAATGAGCAGTTCTTC. Amino acid sequence: CASSIGIGNNEQFF.

The chain carries TRBV7-3 and TRBJ2-5, with D unclear. Germline lookup yields CDR1 SGHTA and CDR2 FQGTGA. The CDR3 length is 13 residues. V gave up 6 bases and J gave up 2 bases, with 10 bases separating them. The DNA of the CDR3 is TGTGCCAGCAGTCCGTCCGGGCAAGAGACCCAGTACTTC. Its translation is CASSPSGQETQYF.

This clone was observed a single time. The same CDR3 can be traced to other DNA sequences in this sample. This chain connects TRBV7-3 to TRBJ2-1; 11 bases map to TRBD2. Germline loops: CDR1 SGHTA, CDR2 FQGTGA. CDR3 size: 15 residues. V lost 5 bases and J lost 4; bases outside the gene matches: 4. CDR3 nucleotides: TGTGCCAGCAGCAAACTAGCGGGGGCTTACAATGAGCAGTTCTTC. This sequence encodes CASSKLAGAYNEQFF.

The V and J genes are TRBV7-9 and TRBJ2-2, with D possibly matching TRBD2 (5 bases). There are 15 residues in the CDR3. Germline CDR1 is SEHNR and CDR2 is FQNEAQ (reference sequence). V gave up 5 bases and J gave up 2 bases, with 12 bases separating them. The CDR3 spells CASSTRASNTGELFF. The CDR3 region has the DNA TGTGCCAGCAGCACGCGGGCCTCTAACACCGGGGAGCTGTTTTTT. Drawing the rest from reference TRBV7-9 and TRBJ2-2, the complete variable domain is DTGVSQNPRHKITKRGQNVTFRCDPISEHNRLYWYRQTLGQGPEFLTYFQNEAQLEKSRLLSDRFSAERPKGSFSTLEIQRTEQGDSAMYLCASSTRASNTGELFFGEGSRLTVL.

The V call is TRBV28, the J call TRBJ1-4; D might be TRBD1 (5 bases). With 6 bases removed from V and 7 bases from J, the gap between germline ends came to 15 bases. The CDR3 contains 14 residues. The germline CDR1 and CDR2 sequences are MDHEN and SYDVKM. CDR3 sequence reads: CASRQGPEGEKLFF. The CDR3 DNA reads as TGTGCCAGCAGGCAGGGCCCGGAGGGTGAAAAACTGTTTTTT.

J is TRBJ2-5 and V is TRBV28, with 15 nucleotides matching TRBD2. Unmatched junction bases numbered 7, after V lost 4 bases and J lost 1 base. Germline loops: CDR1 MDHEN, CDR2 SYDVKM. There are 18 residues in the CDR3. CDR3 nucleotide sequence: TGTGCCAGCAGTTCATCGGGACTAGCGGGGGGAGGCCAAGAGACCCAGTACTTC. It is translated as CASSSSGLAGGGQETQYF.

This clone is a singleton in its sample. This chain uses TRBV7-3 with TRBJ1-1; D unresolved. The CDR3 is 13 amino acids. Deletions cut 5 bases from V and 1 base from J, with 8 bases between. Germline loops: CDR1 SGHTA, CDR2 FQGTGA. The CDR3 DNA reads TGTGCCAGCAGCCCACAGCCGAACACTGAAGCTTTCTTT. Residues: CASSPQPNTEAFF.

About this clone: Other DNA variants within this sample encode the same CDR3. The chain links TRBV11-2 to TRBJ2-2, with D uncertain. Between the trimmed V and J ends, which lost 0 bases and 1 base, there was a span of 6 bases. The CDR3 has 15 residues. In germline, CDR1 is SGHAT, CDR2 FQNNGV. CDR3 nucleotides: TGTGCCAGCAGCTTAGAAGCCGGGAACACCGGGGAGCTGTTTTTT. Its translation: CASSLEAGNTGELFF.

As concerns this clone: This CDR3 is also generated by other DNA sequences in the sample. The V and J genes are TRBV19 and TRBJ1-2, with TRBD1 matching over 8 bases. The CDR3 loop spans 13 amino acids. CDR1 LNHDA and CDR2 SQIVND come from the germline V gene (reference sequence). The V segment lost 5 bases and the J segment 3 bases; nucleotides outside the gene matches: 2. Written as DNA, the CDR3 is TGTGCCAGTAGTTCACAGGGGGACTATGGCTACACCTTC. The encoded protein is CASSSQGDYGYTF.

V is TRBV6-1 and J is TRBJ2-7, with 10 bases that match TRBD1. V dropped 4 bases and J dropped 4; count of bases not matched to a gene: 7. CDR1 and CDR2 from the germline V gene are MNHNS and SASEGT. CDR3 length equals 15 residues. DNA of the CDR3: TGTGCCAGCAGTGTTCAGACAGGGGGCTGGTACGAGCAGTACTTC. This translates into CASSVQTGGWYEQYF.

V and J are TRBV5-1 and TRBJ2-2; TRBD2 aligns across 8 bases. The CDR3 covers 16 residues. V trimming: 6 bases; J trimming: 5 bases; junction bases outside the gene matches: 12. Germline V gene sequence: CDR1 SGHRS, CDR2 YFSETQ. The CDR3, as DNA: TGCGCCAGCAACCCCGCCAACGGGGGGGGGACCGGGGAGCTGTTTTTT. Its translation: CASNPANGGGTGELFF.